This TCR beta chain was sequenced in a study of shared clonotypes between healthy human individuals. V shed 1 base and J shed 2 bases, with 11 bases lying between them. Germline CDR1 SEHNR, CDR2 FQNEAQ (reference sequence). The CDR3 has 15 amino acids. Points on this clone: Antigen specificity is unknown.

The naive CD8 population came from CD45RO-negative cells selected for CCR7, without terminally differentiated effector memory CD45RA+ cells. Donors were healthy HIV-negative adults without recently reported acute infections or vaccinations. Regarding the study as a whole: Among a handful of donors, approximately 5% of naive CD4 clonotypes were found in common. Memory subsets generally showed lower estimated richness than naive subsets.

TCRdb keeps only in-frame clones here, not all; method: immunoSEQ multiplex PCR. The top ten hold roughly 1.7% of the sample, which has about 2.1 million clones, about 93% seen once. The source is a man aged 18 to 30 in good health. Some clones in this sample may be carry-over from other donors' samples. Sample: naive CD8+ T cells from PBMCs. V gene TRBV7-9 combines with J gene TRBJ1-2, with D tentatively TRBD1 (5 bases). In nucleotides, the CDR3 is TGTGCCAGCAGCTTAGACAGGTCACGCAACTATGGCTACACCTTC. Translated, it gives CASSLDRSRNYGYTF.